This TCR beta chain appears in the sequencing data of a study of T cell changes during pregnancy in multiple sclerosis. Trimming at V came to 0 bases and at J to 4 bases, leaving 8 bases not matched to a gene. CDR3 length: 16 residues. CDR1 is MGHRA, CDR2 YSYEKL, per germline. TCRdb keeps only in-frame clones here, not all; method: immunoSEQ multiplex PCR. This table has roughly 35,000 clones, almost 90% appearing once. The V gene is TRBV4-1, the J gene TRBJ1-2; the match to TRBD1 covers 7 bases. The source material was CD8+ T cells from peripheral blood mononuclear cells, sampled after pregnancy. This receptor was identified in a female donor with multiple sclerosis, enrolled in a pregnancy study. The CDR3 DNA is TGCGCCAGCAGCCAAGATCACACAGGGGCGGCCTATGGCTACACCTTC. Residues: CASSQDHTGAAYGYTF.